Sequencing of this TCR beta chain was carried out in a study of Graves' ophthalmopathy and Graves' hyperthyroidism. General observations from the study: Detection in blood was also observed for most expanded thyroid clonotypes above 0.001 frequency. Sensitivity of 65% to 71% and specificity of roughly 78% were achieved by the model that predicted ophthalmopathy progression. Sensitivity reached 87.88% and specificity about 76% for a 13-signature model separating ophthalmopathy from stable hyperthyroidism.

The CDR3 spans 17 residues. Germline V gene lookup returns CDR1 SGHTA and CDR2 FQGTGA. V lost 5 bases to trimming and J lost 5 bases; unmatched junction nucleotides: 14. For repertoire sequencing, the TCR beta CDR3 regions were amplified from RNA transcripts. HTBI-primed RT-PCR formed the first round, and a multiplex PCR formed the second. TCRdb processed the multiplex PCR reads anew with MiXCR; each CDR3 protein has one entry. The sample lists just over 600,000 distinct CDR3 sequences; about 20% were seen once. What supplied the PBMCs was about 10 ml of fresh peripheral blood. This clonotype was counted many times. Its antigen is as yet unknown.

Sequenced: peripheral blood. The sequence was collected from a woman aged 18-29 years with stable Graves' hyperthyroidism. Some clones in this sample may be carry-over from other donors' samples. The V and J genes are TRBV7-3 and TRBJ2-5; 10 bases are a match to TRBD2. CDR3 sequence reads: CASSPQPLAGRSETQYF. In DNA, the CDR3 is TGTGCCAGCAGCCCACAGCCACTAGCGGGGAGGTCGGAGACCCAGTACTTC.